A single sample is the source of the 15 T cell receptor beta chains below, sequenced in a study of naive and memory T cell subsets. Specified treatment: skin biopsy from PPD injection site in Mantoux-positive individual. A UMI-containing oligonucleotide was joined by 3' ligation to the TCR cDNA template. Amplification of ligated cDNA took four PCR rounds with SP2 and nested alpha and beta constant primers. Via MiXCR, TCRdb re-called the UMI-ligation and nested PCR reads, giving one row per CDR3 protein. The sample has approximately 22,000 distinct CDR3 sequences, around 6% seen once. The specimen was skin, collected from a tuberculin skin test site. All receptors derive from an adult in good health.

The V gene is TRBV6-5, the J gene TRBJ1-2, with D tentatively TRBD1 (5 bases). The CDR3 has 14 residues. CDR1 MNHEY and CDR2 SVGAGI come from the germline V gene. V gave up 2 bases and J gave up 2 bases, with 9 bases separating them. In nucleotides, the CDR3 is TGTGCCAGCAGTTACGGGGGACGGAACTATGGCTACACCTTC. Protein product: CASSYGGRNYGYTF.

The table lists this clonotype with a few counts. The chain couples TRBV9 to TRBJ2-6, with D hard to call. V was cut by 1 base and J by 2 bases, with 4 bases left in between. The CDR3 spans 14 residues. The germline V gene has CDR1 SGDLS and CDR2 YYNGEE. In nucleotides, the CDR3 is TGTGCCAGCAGCGTAACCCCTGGGGCCAACGTCCTGACTTTC. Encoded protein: CASSVTPGANVLTF.

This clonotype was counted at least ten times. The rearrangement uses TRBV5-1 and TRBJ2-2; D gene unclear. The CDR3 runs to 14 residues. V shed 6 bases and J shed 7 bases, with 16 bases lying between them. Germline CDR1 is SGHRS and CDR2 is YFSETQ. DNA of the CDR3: TGCGCCAGCACCCCCTTCGGTGGTAACGGGGAGCTGTTTTTT. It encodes CASTPFGGNGELFF.

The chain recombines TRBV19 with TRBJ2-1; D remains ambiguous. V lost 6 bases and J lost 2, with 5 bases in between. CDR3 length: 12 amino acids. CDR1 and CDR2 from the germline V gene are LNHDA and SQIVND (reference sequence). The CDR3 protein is CASRGTYNEQFF. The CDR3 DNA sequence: TGTGCCAGTAGGGGGACCTACAATGAGCAGTTCTTC.

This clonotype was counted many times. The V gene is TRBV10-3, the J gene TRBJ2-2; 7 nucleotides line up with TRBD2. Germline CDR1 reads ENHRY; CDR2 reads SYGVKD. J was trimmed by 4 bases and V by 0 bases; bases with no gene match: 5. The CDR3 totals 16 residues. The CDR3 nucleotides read TGTGCCATCAGTGAGTCCTGGGCGGGAGCCACCGGGGAGCTGTTTTTT. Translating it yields CAISESWAGATGELFF.

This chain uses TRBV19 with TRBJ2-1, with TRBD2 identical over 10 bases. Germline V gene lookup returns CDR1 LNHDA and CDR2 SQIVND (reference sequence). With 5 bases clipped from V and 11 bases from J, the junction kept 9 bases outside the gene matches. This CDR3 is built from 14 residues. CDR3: CASSGAGGSGKQFF. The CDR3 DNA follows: TGTGCCAGTAGTGGAGCGGGAGGGTCGGGTAAGCAGTTCTTC.

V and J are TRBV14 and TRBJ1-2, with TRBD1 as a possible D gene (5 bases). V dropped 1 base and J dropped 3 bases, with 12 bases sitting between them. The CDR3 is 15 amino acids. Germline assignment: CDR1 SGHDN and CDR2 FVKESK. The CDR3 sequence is CASSQGPGGDYGYTF. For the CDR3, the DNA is TGTGCCAGCAGCCAAGGTCCGGGGGGGGACTATGGCTACACCTTC.

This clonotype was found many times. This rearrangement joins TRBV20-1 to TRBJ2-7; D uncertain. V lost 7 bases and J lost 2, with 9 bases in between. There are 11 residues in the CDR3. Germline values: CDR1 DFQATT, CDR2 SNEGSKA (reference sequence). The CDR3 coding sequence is TGCAGTGTAGCTACTGCCTACGAGCAGTACTTC. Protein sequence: CSVATAYEQYF.

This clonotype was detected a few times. The CDR3: CASSFGGVRTDTQYF. CDR3 sequence (DNA): TGTGCCAGCAGCTTCGGAGGGGTGAGGACAGATACGCAGTATTTT. The chain combines TRBV7-9 with TRBJ2-3; TRBD2 might be the D (6 bases). Germline assignment: CDR1 SEHNR and CDR2 FQNEAQ (reference sequence). V lost 3 bases and J lost 3, with 13 bases in between. The CDR3 contains 15 residues.

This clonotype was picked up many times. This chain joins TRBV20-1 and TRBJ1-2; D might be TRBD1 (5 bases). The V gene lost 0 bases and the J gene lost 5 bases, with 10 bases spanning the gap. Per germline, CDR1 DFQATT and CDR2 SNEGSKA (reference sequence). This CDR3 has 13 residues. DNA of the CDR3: TGCAGTGCTAGAGAGAGGGGTTGGTATGGCTACACCTTC. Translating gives CSARERGWYGYTF.

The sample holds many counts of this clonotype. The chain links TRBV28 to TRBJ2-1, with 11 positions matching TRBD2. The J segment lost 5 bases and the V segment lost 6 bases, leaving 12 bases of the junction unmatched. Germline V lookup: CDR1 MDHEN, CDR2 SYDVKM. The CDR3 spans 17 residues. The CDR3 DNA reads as TGTGCCAGCAGACGGCCAACTAGCGGGAGTATCAACAATGAGCAGTTCTTC. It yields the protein CASRRPTSGSINNEQFF.

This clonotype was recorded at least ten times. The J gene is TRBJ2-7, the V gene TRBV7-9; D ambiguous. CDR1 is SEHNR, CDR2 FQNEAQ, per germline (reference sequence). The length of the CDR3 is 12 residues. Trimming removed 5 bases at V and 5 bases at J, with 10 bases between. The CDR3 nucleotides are TGTGCCAGCAGCGCAAGCGTCCACGAGCAGTACTTC. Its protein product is CASSASVHEQYF.

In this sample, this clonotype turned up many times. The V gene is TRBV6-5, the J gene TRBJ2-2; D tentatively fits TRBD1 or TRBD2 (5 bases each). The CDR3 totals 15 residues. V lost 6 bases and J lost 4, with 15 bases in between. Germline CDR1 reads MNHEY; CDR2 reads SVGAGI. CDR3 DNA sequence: TGTGCCAGCAGCCCCGGGACCGCTGTCACCGGGGAGCTGTTTTTT. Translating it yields CASSPGTAVTGELFF.

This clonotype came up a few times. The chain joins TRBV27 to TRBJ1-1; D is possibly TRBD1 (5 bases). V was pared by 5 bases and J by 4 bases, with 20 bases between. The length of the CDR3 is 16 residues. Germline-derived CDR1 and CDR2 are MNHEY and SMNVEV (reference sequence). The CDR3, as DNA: TGTGCCAGCAGTCGGGACGGGCTCGGTAAGGGCACTGAAGCTTTCTTT. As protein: CASSRDGLGKGTEAFF.

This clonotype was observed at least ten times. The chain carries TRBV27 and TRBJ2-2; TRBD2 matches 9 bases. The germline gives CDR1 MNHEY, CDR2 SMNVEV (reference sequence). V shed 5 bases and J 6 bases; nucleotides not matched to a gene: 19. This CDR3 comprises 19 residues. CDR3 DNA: TGTGCCAGCAGTCCCCGAAAGTGGATTAGCGGGAGTCAGTCCGGGGAGCTGTTTTTT. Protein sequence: CASSPRKWISGSQSGELFF.